The 18 T cell receptor beta chains below were found in one sample sequenced in a study of identical twins. One entry per CDR3 protein results from TCRdb running MiXCR on the 5' RACE reads. The sample has approximately 670,000 distinct CDR3 sequences, approximately 6.1% seen once; the top ten hold around 1.7%. The sample was naive T cells sorted from blood. The receptor source for this set is a man aged 18 to 29 in good health.

The sample holds a few counts of this clonotype. This chain connects TRBV10-3 to TRBJ1-6, with 10 positions matching TRBD1. J lost 5 bases, V lost 3 bases, and 4 bases had no gene match. CDR1 is ENHRY and CDR2 is SYGVKD in the germline V gene. CDR3 length: 16 amino acids. CDR3 sequence (DNA): TGTGCCATCAGTGACTTGGACAGGGGGGATAATTCACCCCTCCACTTT. Its translation is CAISDLDRGDNSPLHF.

This clonotype occurred a few times. CDR3 DNA: TGTGCCAGCAGCTTTAGTAGCGGGATGGAGCAGTTCTTC. Its translation: CASSFSSGMEQFF. This chain joins TRBV7-3 and TRBJ2-1; TRBD2 agrees at 8 bases. With V trimmed by 3 bases and J by 10 bases, 5 bases remained unmatched. CDR1 is SGHTA and CDR2 is FQGTGA in the germline V gene. This CDR3 contains 13 residues. Full variable domain (rest looked up from reference TRBV7-3 and TRBJ2-1): GAGVSQTPSNKVTEKGKYVELRCDPISGHTALYWYRQSLGQGPEFLIYFQGTGAADDSGLPNDRFFAVRPEGSVSTLKIQRTERGDSAVYLCASSFSSGMEQFFGPGTRLTVL.

The rearrangement joins TRBV29-1 to TRBJ2-2; D remains ambiguous. The germline V gene encodes CDR1 SQVTM and CDR2 ANQGSEA. The CDR3 runs to 13 residues. Trimming pared 6 bases from V and 0 bases from J, leaving 8 bases between. The CDR3 loop reads CSVTGTNTGELFF. CDR3 nucleotide sequence: TGCAGCGTGACTGGGACGAACACCGGGGAGCTGTTTTTT.

This clonotype was found many times. This rearrangement joins TRBV12-3 or TRBV12-4 to TRBJ2-7, with D possibly matching TRBD2 (6 bases). This CDR3 spans 16 amino acids. Between the trimmed V and J ends, which lost 6 bases and 3 bases, there was a span of 21 bases. The CDR3 here is CASRPSGSGPVYEQYF. The DNA of the CDR3 is TGTGCCAGCAGACCATCGGGTAGCGGACCTGTCTACGAGCAGTACTTC.

V gene TRBV7-8 combines with J gene TRBJ2-7; D gene ambiguous. Trimming left V 1 base short and J 6 bases short, with 16 bases between. CDR3 length: 15 amino acids. Germline loops: CDR1 SGHVS, CDR2 FQNEAQ. CDR3 DNA sequence: TGTGCCAGCAGCTTAGTCGTGGTGGCCCGCAGCGAGCAGTACTTC. It yields the protein CASSLVVVARSEQYF.

Many counts were recorded for this clonotype. The chain carries TRBV2 and TRBJ2-1; 15 bases map to TRBD2. V was clipped by 7 bases and J by 8 bases; unmatched bases: 6. The CDR3 runs 15 residues. Germline V gene lookup returns CDR1 SNHLY and CDR2 FYNNEI. The CDR3 region is CASTVGLAGGDEQFF. The DNA of the CDR3 is TGTGCCAGCACCGTCGGACTAGCGGGAGGGGATGAGCAGTTCTTC.

This clonotype appeared a few times. CDR3 DNA sequence: TGTGCCAGCAGTTCAATTCTAGCGGGAGGCCTTAGCACAGATACGCAGTATTTT. Protein sequence: CASSSILAGGLSTDTQYF. V gene TRBV28 combines with J gene TRBJ2-3; the match to TRBD2 covers 11 bases. CDR1 is MDHEN and CDR2 is SYDVKM in the germline V gene. The CDR3 length is 18 residues. V shed 4 bases, J shed 0 bases, and the junction held 9 bases outside the gene matches.

The chain couples TRBV6-5 to TRBJ1-2; D call uncertain. The CDR3 is 15 residues long. Trimming removed 0 bases at V and 4 bases at J, with 12 bases between. Germline values: CDR1 MNHEY, CDR2 SVGAGI. Here the CDR3 DNA reads TGTGCCAGCAGTTACTCGGAGATCCCTGGCTATGGCTACACCTTC. This gives the protein CASSYSEIPGYGYTF.

This clonotype has more than one count but fewer than ten. This chain joins TRBV5-1 and TRBJ1-1; D unclear. Germline CDR1 and CDR2: SGHRS and YFSETQ. V lost 1 base, J lost 6 bases, and 25 bases lay in between. There are 18 residues in the CDR3. For the CDR3, the DNA is TGCGCCAGCAGCTTGCGGTCTTCTAGGTTGGGTCGGTTGGCTGAAGCTTTCTTT. This encodes CASSLRSSRLGRLAEAFF.

This clonotype was observed at least ten times. The chain employs TRBV12-3 or TRBV12-4 and TRBJ2-1, with 9 bases lining up with TRBD2. The CDR3 contains 16 residues. J lost 3 bases, V lost 5 bases, and 8 bases had no gene match. The CDR3 DNA sequence: TGTGCCAGCAGTACGGGTAGCGGGAGCTACTACAATGAGCAGTTCTTC. Its translation is CASSTGSGSYYNEQFF.

This clonotype was picked up a small number of times. CDR3 bases: TGTGCCAGCAGTCTACTAGCGGGAGGGATACGAGAGCAGTACGTC. This encodes CASSLLAGGIREQYV. The chain uses TRBV28 and TRBJ2-7, with TRBD2 matching 13 bases. J gave up 7 bases and V 5 bases, and 8 bases lay outside the gene matches. This CDR3 has 15 residues. Germline V gives CDR1 MDHEN, CDR2 SYDVKM.

The chain is built from TRBV12-3 or TRBV12-4 and TRBJ2-2, with 8 bases fitting TRBD2. Unmatched junction bases numbered 4, after V lost 6 bases and J lost 4 bases. This CDR3 is 14 amino acids long. CDR3 nucleotide sequence: TGTGCCAGCAGGGAGCGGGAGAGCACCGGGGAGCTGTTTTTT. Its translation: CASRERESTGELFF.

This clonotype was detected ten times or more. The chain recombines TRBV29-1 with TRBJ1-4; weak D call: TRBD1 (5 bases). The CDR3 spans 14 residues. The V and J ends lost 0 bases and 5 bases respectively, with 10 bases between them. The germline V gene encodes CDR1 SQVTM and CDR2 ANQGSEA. The DNA of the CDR3 is TGCAGCGTTGAAGACAGGGTTAAAAATGAAAAACTGTTTTTT. It encodes CSVEDRVKNEKLFF.

This clonotype has at least ten counts. The chain has TRBV12-3 or TRBV12-4 and TRBJ2-2; a possible D gene is TRBD2 (6 bases). The CDR3 spans 14 residues. V was pared by 10 bases and J by 5 bases, with 17 bases between. CDR3 region: CATYLRERTGELFF. As DNA, the CDR3 is TGTGCCACCTACCTCCGGGAGCGGACCGGGGAGCTGTTTTTT.

This clonotype has at least ten counts. The rearrangement uses TRBV12-3 or TRBV12-4 and TRBJ2-7; 8 bases fit TRBD1. With V trimmed by 3 bases and J by 3 bases, 7 bases remained unmatched. This CDR3 contains 15 residues. Written as DNA, the CDR3 is TGTGCCAGCAGTTTTACGGACAGGGCCGACTACGAGCAGTACTTC. It is translated as CASSFTDRADYEQYF.

V gene TRBV7-9 combines with J gene TRBJ2-7; D could derive from TRBD1 or TRBD2 (5 bases each). Germline CDR1 and CDR2: SEHNR and FQNEAQ (reference sequence). The CDR3 runs 16 residues. V lost 2 bases and J lost 0, with 14 bases in between. In DNA, the CDR3 is TGTGCCAGCAGCTTATCGGGACCAATTAGCTCCTACGAGCAGTACTTC. This codes for CASSLSGPISSYEQYF. The entire variable domain, with the rest obtained from reference TRBV7-9 and TRBJ2-7, is as follows: DTGVSQNPRHKITKRGQNVTFRCDPISEHNRLYWYRQTLGQGPEFLTYFQNEAQLEKSRLLSDRFSAERPKGSFSTLEIQRTEQGDSAMYLCASSLSGPISSYEQYFGPGTRLTVT.

This clonotype was seen many times. The chain joins TRBV20-1 to TRBJ2-7; the D gene is possibly TRBD2 (6 bases). The CDR3 totals 13 residues. The V end lost 6 bases, the J end lost 0 bases, and 12 bases lay between the germline ends. Germline loops: CDR1 DFQATT, CDR2 SNEGSKA (reference sequence). In DNA form, the CDR3 reads TGCAGTGCCCAGCGGGCTAGCTCCTACGAGCAGTACTTC. Its translation is CSAQRASSYEQYF.

The rearrangement links TRBV7-2 to TRBJ2-5; 14 positions agree with TRBD2. This CDR3 contains 15 residues. From germline, CDR1 is SGHTA and CDR2 FQGNSA. V was clipped by 4 bases and J by 5 bases; unmatched bases: 3. This CDR3 reads CASSSRLAGGETQYF. In DNA form, the CDR3 reads TGTGCCAGCAGCTCCAGACTAGCGGGAGGGGAGACCCAGTACTTC.